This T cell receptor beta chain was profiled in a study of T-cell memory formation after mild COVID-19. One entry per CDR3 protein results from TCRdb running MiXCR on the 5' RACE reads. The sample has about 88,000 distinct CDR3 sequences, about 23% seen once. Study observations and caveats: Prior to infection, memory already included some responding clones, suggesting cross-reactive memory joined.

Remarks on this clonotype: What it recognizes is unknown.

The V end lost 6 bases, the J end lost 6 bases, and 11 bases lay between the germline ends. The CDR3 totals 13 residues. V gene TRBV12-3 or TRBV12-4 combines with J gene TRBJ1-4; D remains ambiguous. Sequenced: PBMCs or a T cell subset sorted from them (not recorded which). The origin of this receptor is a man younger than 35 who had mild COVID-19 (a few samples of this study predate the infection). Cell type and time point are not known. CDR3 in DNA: TGTGCCAGCAGCCCATATGGCTATGAAAAACTGTTTTTT. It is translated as CASSPYGYEKLFF.